This T cell receptor beta chain came from a study of blood T cell repertoires in COVID-19. In germline, CDR1 is SGDLS, CDR2 YYNGEE. The germline V and J ends were trimmed by 0 bases and 1 base, with 11 bases remaining between them. The CDR3 sequence is 15 residues long. Original handling: Amplifying reference gene primers gave estimates of nucleated cell counts. Generated by immunoSEQ multiplex PCR, the TCRdb table keeps only in-frame clones and is missing some. The V and J calls and clone size come from that table; D and trimming were worked out from the DNA. The sample includes fewer than 250,000 clones, around nine tenths seen only once; the top ten take roughly 14%.

The receptor comes from a woman in her fifties or sixties with acute COVID-19. The V and J genes are TRBV9 and TRBJ2-7; possibly TRBD2 for D (5 bases). Material: PBMCs or T cells enriched from blood (not recorded which). The CDR3 loop reads CASSVAPTGSYEQYF. The DNA of the CDR3 is TGTGCCAGCAGCGTAGCCCCCACGGGGTCCTACGAGCAGTACTTC.